The rows below give T cell receptor beta chains drawn from one sample of a study of blood T cell repertoires in COVID-19. Generated by immunoSEQ multiplex PCR, the TCRdb table keeps only in-frame clones and is missing some. The sample lists more than 150,000 clones; about 79% were seen once. Sequenced sample: peripheral blood. These receptors all stem from a woman in her 70s with acute or convalescent COVID-19. Both conserved end residues are part of each CDR3. The order of the fields is D gene, J gene, V gene, clone size, CDR3 protein, CDR3 DNA. The D gene is left open where the match is weak. Size is omitted from some rows. Given values are once, few, many or a class for expanded clones.

>NA|TRBJ2-1|TRBV12-3/TRBV12-4|NA
CASMSGEQFF
TGTGCCAGCATGTCGGGAGAGCAGTTCTTC
>TRBD1|TRBJ1-5|TRBV30|NA
CAWGTGGGQPQHF
TGTGCCTGGGGAACAGGGGGCGGTCAGCCCCAGCATTTT
>TRBD1|TRBJ2-3|TRBV6-2/TRBV6-3|NA
CASSRPGQGQDTQYF
TGTGCCAGCAGTCGTCCGGGACAGGGGCAAGATACGCAGTATTTT
>NA|TRBJ1-5|TRBV15|NA
CATSRVLTGQPQHF
TGTGCCACCAGCAGGGTTCTGACAGGTCAGCCCCAGCATTTT
>NA|TRBJ1-1|TRBV18|NA
CASSPTLTGDTEAFF
TGTGCCAGCTCACCAACTCTAACAGGTGACACTGAAGCTTTCTTT
>TRBD1|TRBJ1-1|TRBV9|few
CASSVDRGLNTEAFF
TGTGCCAGCAGCGTAGACAGGGGATTGAACACTGAAGCTTTCTTT
>NA|TRBJ1-4|TRBV5-1|NA
CASSLRGTNEKLFF
TGCGCCAGCAGCTTGAGAGGCACTAATGAAAAACTGTTTTTT
>NA|TRBJ1-4|TRBV11-2|NA
CASRKDSGVGEKLFF
TGTGCCAGCAGGAAAGACTCAGGGGTGGGAGAAAAACTGTTTTTT
>NA|TRBJ1-5|TRBV15|NA
CATQYNSNQPQHF
TGTGCCACCCAGTACAATAGCAATCAGCCCCAGCATTTT
>NA|TRBJ2-5|TRBV15|NA
CATSRDGGIGTQYF
TGTGCCACCAGCAGAGATGGGGGGATTGGGACCCAGTACTTC
>TRBD1|TRBJ2-1|TRBV28|NA
CASSLRGGLGNEQFF
TGTGCCAGCAGTTTGCGAGGGGGCCTGGGAAATGAGCAGTTCTTC
>NA|TRBJ2-5|TRBV12-3/TRBV12-4|few
CASKKDSQETQYF
TGTGCCAGCAAAAAAGACAGCCAAGAGACCCAGTACTTC